These 3 T cell receptor beta chains share one sample of origin, sequenced in a study of shared clonotypes between healthy human individuals (dated by TCRdb to 2018 to 2020). CD8 naive samples were CD45RO-negative cells positively selected for CCR7, giving a CD45RA+CCR7+ population that excluded TemRA cells. Library preparation employed the immunoSEQ multiplex PCR assay. In its TCRdb copy, this immuneACCESS table keeps in-frame sequences only and misses some clones. Where compared with another copy, unresolved V genes explain less than half of these, and the others have no known cause. A total of about 2 million clones appear in this sample, around 96% of them only once. The top ten clonotypes cover roughly 1% of the sample. Specimen: naive CD8+ T cells sorted from blood. The cell subset or site label corresponds to: CD45RA+CCR7+. These receptors all stem from a man between 18 and 29 years old in good health.

The chain couples TRBV21-1 to TRBJ2-7; TRBD2 is taken as the D call from the table, unchecked against the DNA. TRBV21-1 is an annotated pseudogene. The CDR3 covers 19 residues. CDR3 sequence: CASSNLRGREGGQTYEQYF. The CDR3 DNA reads as TGTGCCAGCAGCAACCTAAGGGGGCGGGAGGGTGGCCAGACCTACGAGCAGTACTTC.

This chain connects TRBV6-5 to TRBJ2-1; D perhaps matches TRBD1 (6 bases). In germline, CDR1 is MNHEY, CDR2 SVGAGI. The CDR3 runs 15 residues. Trimming took off 5 bases at V and 2 bases at J, with 13 bases between the two ends. The CDR3 DNA is TGTGCCAGCAGTATTCAGGGGTCTGCCTACAATGAGCAGTTCTTC. Residues: CASSIQGSAYNEQFF.

Only one count was recorded for this clone. Other DNA sequences in the sample encode the same CDR3. The rearrangement links TRBV5-6 to TRBJ2-5; D remains ambiguous. Trimming left V 0 bases short and J 4 bases short, with 7 bases between. Germline CDR1 SGHDT, CDR2 YYEEEE. The CDR3 contains 13 residues. The DNA for the CDR3 is TGTGCCAGCAGCTTGGGAGGCGCAGAGACCCAGTACTTC. This sequence encodes CASSLGGAETQYF.